This note documents a single TCR beta chain sequence. There are 12 residues in the CDR3. Germline CDR1 GTSNPN, CDR2 SVGIG (reference sequence). The V and J ends lost 1 base and 6 bases respectively, with 7 bases between them. RNA transcripts served as the template for amplifying TCR beta CDR3 regions. The primer set for the first-round RT-PCR of the TCR CDR3 was HTBI. TCRdb reprocessed the multiplex PCR reads with MiXCR, giving one entry per CDR3 protein. Altogether 750,000 to 950,000 distinct CDR3 sequences are present, 38% being singletons, with the ten largest covering about 8.9%. This sample stems from a study of T cells in Graves' hyperthyroidism and ophthalmopathy.

The rearrangement joins TRBV30 to TRBJ1-5; D is undetermined. Material: blood. This receptor was identified in a man between 18 and 29 years old with Graves' hyperthyroidism. This CDR3 is CAWSGGRQPQHF. The CDR3 DNA is TGTGCCTGGAGTGGAGGGCGTCAGCCCCAGCATTTT.